Below, 30 T cell receptor beta chains from the same sample are listed, as sequenced in a study of blood T cells in healthy people across ages. Through a sample-barcoded 5' primer and a J-beta primer mix, a second PCR was run for roughly 6 to 12 cycles. TCRdb passed the 5' RACE reads through MiXCR, listing each CDR3 protein once. The sample holds roughly 1,500,000 distinct CDR3 sequences, about 32% seen once. Specimen: blood. The source of these receptors is a woman in her 30s in good health.

The V call is TRBV19, the J call TRBJ2-1, with D unclear. CDR1 LNHDA and CDR2 SQIVND come from the germline V gene (reference sequence). The CDR3 is 14 amino acids. Trimming shortened V by 4 bases and J by 4 bases, and 11 bases separated the two germline ends. The CDR3 reads CASSRSETYNEQFF. In DNA, the CDR3 is TGTGCCAGTAGTAGATCAGAAACATACAATGAGCAGTTCTTC.

The chain is built from TRBV6-6 and TRBJ2-1, with TRBD2 identical over 8 bases. With V trimmed by 5 bases and J by 5 bases, 8 bases remained unmatched. Germline-derived CDR1 and CDR2 are MNHNY and SVGAGI (reference sequence). This CDR3 is 15 amino acids long. The CDR3, as DNA: TGTGCCAGCAGTCGGAGGGAGCGGGGGAACAATGAGCAGTTCTTC. Translated: CASSRRERGNNEQFF.

This clonotype has more than one count but fewer than ten. V usage is TRBV11-1 and J usage is TRBJ2-7; 7 bases align to TRBD2. The CDR3 has 16 residues. Germline V gene data show CDR1 as SGHAT and CDR2 as FQDESV (reference sequence). J lost 2 bases, V lost 0 bases, and 7 bases had no gene match. The CDR3 sequence is CASSLASSGVPYEQYF. In DNA, the CDR3 is TGTGCCAGCAGCTTAGCGAGCAGCGGGGTGCCCTACGAGCAGTACTTC.

Only a few counts were recorded for this clonotype. This sequence joins TRBV28 and TRBJ2-7, with TRBD2 matching over 12 bases. Germline-derived CDR1 and CDR2 are MDHEN and SYDVKM. J lost 2 bases, V lost 5 bases, and 7 bases had no gene match. CDR3 length equals 16 residues. CDR3 sequence: CASSDPGLAGTYEQYF. CDR3 DNA sequence: TGTGCCAGCAGTGACCCGGGACTAGCGGGCACCTACGAGCAGTACTTC.

As for this clonotype: Compared with germline, one end of the junction differs, possibly owing to a read error. The chain combines TRBV12-3 or TRBV12-4 with TRBJ1-4; D gene uncertain. The CDR3 runs 15 residues. CDR3 coding DNA: TGTGCCAGCAGTTTCCGGGTCCCAACTAATGGAAAACTGTTTTTT. Its protein is CASSFRVPTNGKLFF.

The genes are TRBV5-1 and TRBJ2-3; D is uncertain. Germline V gene sequence: CDR1 SGHRS, CDR2 YFSETQ. The CDR3 sequence is 12 residues long. With 6 bases removed from V and 3 bases from J, the gap between germline ends came to 8 bases. The CDR3 coding sequence is TGCGCCAGCAACGATCGTACAGATACGCAGTATTTT. Residues: CASNDRTDTQYF.

Ten or more counts support this clonotype. This chain joins TRBV10-3 and TRBJ2-5; D is unresolved. Trimming took off 10 bases at V and 0 bases at J, with 6 bases between the two ends. Per germline, CDR1 ENHRY and CDR2 SYGVKD. This CDR3 spans 11 amino acids. DNA of the CDR3: TGTGCCACTAAGTACCAAGAGACCCAGTACTTC. It codes for CATKYQETQYF.

The chain employs TRBV7-2 and TRBJ2-2; D remains unclear. V was clipped by 1 base and J by 3 bases, with 9 bases between them. This CDR3 region has 15 residues. Germline loops: CDR1 SGHTA, CDR2 FQGNSA. The CDR3 DNA sequence: TGTGCCAGCAGCTTAGGGGGTTTAGACACCGGGGAGCTGTTTTTT. Translating gives CASSLGGLDTGELFF.

V usage is TRBV10-3 and J usage is TRBJ1-2, with a weak D call TRBD1 (5 bases). CDR1 is ENHRY, CDR2 SYGVKD, per germline. The CDR3 consists of 13 residues. V lost 7 bases and J lost 7, with 16 bases in between. The DNA for the CDR3 is TGTGCCATCACCCGGGACCTTTTCTCTGGCTACACCTTC. Protein sequence: CAITRDLFSGYTF.

This clonotype was seen more than once but under ten times. The chain couples TRBV27 to TRBJ2-1, with D maybe TRBD2 (6 bases). Germline CDR1 reads MNHEY; CDR2 reads SMNVEV (reference sequence). The CDR3 runs 16 residues. V lost 7 bases, J lost 2 bases, and 18 bases lay in between. The CDR3 DNA sequence: TGTGCCAGCACCTTCATGGCGCGGGGCCCCTACAATGAGCAGTTCTTC. Amino acid sequence: CASTFMARGPYNEQFF.

The chain uses TRBV11-2 and TRBJ1-6; the D is unclear. The V gene lost 7 bases and the J gene lost 8 bases, with 18 bases spanning the gap. CDR3 size: 15 residues. Germline-derived CDR1 and CDR2 are SGHAT and FQNNGV. CDR3: CASTDIEGLDSPLHF. For the CDR3, the DNA is TGTGCCAGCACTGACATAGAGGGATTGGATTCACCCCTCCACTTT.

This clonotype came up a few times. The chain combines TRBV20-1 with TRBJ2-4; 10 nucleotides match TRBD2. Near its end, the DNA agrees better with TRBJ2-7, so the J call may be wrong. The V gene's germline CDR1 is DFQATT and CDR2 SNEGSKA (reference sequence). This CDR3 has 17 amino acids. The CDR3 here is CSASSLAGAAFLGEQYF. CDR3 sequence (DNA): TGCAGTGCTAGCAGCCTAGCGGGAGCCGCTTTCCTAGGCGAGCAGTACTTC.

This clonotype has only a few counts. The V gene is TRBV5-5, the J gene TRBJ2-3; unclear D gene. The germline CDR1 and CDR2 sequences are SGHKS and YYEKEE (reference sequence). V dropped 2 bases and J dropped 2 bases, with 15 bases sitting between them. This CDR3 is built from 16 residues. The CDR3 bases are TGTGCCAGCAGCTTTTTACATTATCCGCTCACAGATACGCAGTATTTT. Its protein product is CASSFLHYPLTDTQYF.

This clonotype was found many times. The J gene is TRBJ2-7, the V gene TRBV7-9; the D gene is possibly TRBD1 (7 bases). The CDR3 spans 13 residues. Looked up from germline, CDR1 is SEHNR and CDR2 is FQNEAQ (reference sequence). Trimming pared 0 bases from V and 5 bases from J, leaving 8 bases between. This CDR3 is CASSLARGDEQYF. CDR3 DNA sequence: TGTGCCAGCAGCTTAGCCAGGGGGGACGAGCAGTACTTC.

The V and J genes are TRBV24-1 and TRBJ2-2; D remains ambiguous. In germline, CDR1 is KGHDR, CDR2 SFDVKD. Trimming removed 4 bases at V and 1 base at J, with 6 bases between. There are 14 residues in the CDR3. As DNA, the CDR3 is TGTGCCACCAGTGAATTTCAGAACACCGGGGAGCTGTTTTTT. This encodes CATSEFQNTGELFF.

This clonotype was counted only a few times. The chain uses TRBV28 and TRBJ2-7; a weak D match, TRBD1 (6 bases). Trimming shortened V by 3 bases and J by 6 bases, and 15 bases separated the two germline ends. The germline CDR1 and CDR2 sequences are MDHEN and SYDVKM. This CDR3 has 14 amino acids. As DNA, the CDR3 is TGTGCCAGCAGTTTGACCCGGGACACCTCCGAGCAGTACTTC. It is translated as CASSLTRDTSEQYF.

The table lists this clonotype with a few counts. The chain has TRBV5-1 and TRBJ1-6; possibly TRBD1 for D (6 bases). CDR3 size: 15 residues. CDR1 is SGHRS and CDR2 is YFSETQ in the germline V gene. Trimming pared 4 bases from V and 9 bases from J, leaving 17 bases between. CDR3 loop: CASSPLDGGGSPLHF. The CDR3 nucleotides are TGCGCCAGCAGCCCGTTAGACGGGGGCGGTTCACCCCTCCACTTT.

This clonotype was seen only a few times. The gene calls are TRBV27 and TRBJ2-3, with TRBD2 as a possible D gene (5 bases). Trimming left V 0 bases short and J 0 bases short, with 10 bases between. Looked up from germline, CDR1 is MNHEY and CDR2 is SMNVEV (reference sequence). This CDR3 is 16 amino acids long. The CDR3 here is CASSLSRVRSTDTQYF. As DNA, the CDR3 is TGTGCCAGCAGTTTATCGCGGGTTAGAAGCACAGATACGCAGTATTTT.

The gene calls are TRBV6-6 and TRBJ1-5, with a weak D call TRBD1 (5 bases). This CDR3 spans 12 amino acids. The germline V and J ends were trimmed by 8 bases and 5 bases, with 10 bases remaining between them. Per the germline V gene, CDR1 is MNHNY and CDR2 is SVGAGI (reference sequence). In DNA form, the CDR3 reads TGTGCCAGCGTTGGGGGGGATCAGCCCCAGCATTTT. Its translation is CASVGGDQPQHF.

The genes are TRBV10-3 and TRBJ2-5; weak D call: TRBD1 (5 bases). V lost 8 bases and J lost 5, with 15 bases in between. This CDR3 has 13 residues. CDR1 and CDR2 from the germline V gene are ENHRY and SYGVKD. CDR3 in amino acids: CAIGAEAWETQYF. In DNA form, the CDR3 reads TGTGCCATCGGGGCCGAAGCGTGGGAGACCCAGTACTTC.

The chain joins TRBV20-1 to TRBJ1-5; TRBD1 might be the D (6 bases). V was cut by 6 bases and J by 0 bases, with 21 bases left in between. The germline gives CDR1 DFQATT, CDR2 SNEGSKA (reference sequence). The length of the CDR3 is 17 residues. The CDR3, as DNA: TGCAGTGCCAGCGCTGGGACATCGGCATATAGCAATCAGCCCCAGCATTTT. Encoded protein: CSASAGTSAYSNQPQHF.

This clonotype was found a few times. The CDR3 DNA follows: TGCAGTGCTAGAGATAACTGGGCTGCCGAAAAACTGTTTTTT. Its protein is CSARDNWAAEKLFF. The J gene is TRBJ1-4, the V gene TRBV20-1, with D unclear. The V gene lost 0 bases and the J gene lost 8 bases, with 13 bases spanning the gap. This CDR3 is 14 amino acids long. CDR1 is DFQATT and CDR2 is SNEGSKA in the germline V gene (reference sequence).

The chain carries TRBV12-3 or TRBV12-4 and TRBJ2-2; TRBD2 agrees at 9 bases. CDR3 length equals 16 residues. J was trimmed by 2 bases and V by 6 bases; bases with no gene match: 7. CDR3 sequence (DNA): TGTGCCAGCAGCCGACGGACTAGCGCTAACACCGGGGAGCTGTTTTTT. This gives the protein CASSRRTSANTGELFF.

The chain uses TRBV3-1 and TRBJ2-1; D unclear. This CDR3 has 13 amino acids. Trimming took 2 bases from V and 9 from J, leaving 11 bases between them. In germline, CDR1 is LGHDT, CDR2 YNNKEL (reference sequence). CDR3 sequence reads: CASSQIPTSEQFF. The CDR3 DNA reads as TGTGCCAGCAGCCAAATCCCGACTTCTGAGCAGTTCTTC.

The gene calls are TRBV11-2 and TRBJ1-4; a weak D match, TRBD1 (6 bases). Trimming took off 5 bases at V and 14 bases at J, with 15 bases between the two ends. Germline V gene data show CDR1 as SGHAT and CDR2 as FQNNGV. The length of the CDR3 is 12 residues. CDR3: CASSPGTSSLFF. The CDR3 nucleotides read TGTGCCAGCAGCCCCGGGACATCCTCTCTGTTTTTT. The full variable domain, with the rest looked up from reference TRBV11-2 and TRBJ1-4, is EAGVAQSPRYKIIEKRQSVAFWCNPISGHATLYWYQQILGQGPKLLIQFQNNGVVDDSQLPKDRFSAERLKGVDSTLKIQPAKLEDSAVYLCASSPGTSSLFFGSGTQLSVL.

V is TRBV28 and J is TRBJ1-1; D unresolved. CDR3 length: 15 amino acids. Germline values: CDR1 MDHEN, CDR2 SYDVKM. V was cut by 6 bases and J by 1 base, with 15 bases left in between. The CDR3 is CASRPQGQWNTEAFF. DNA of the CDR3: TGTGCCAGCAGACCTCAAGGGCAGTGGAACACTGAAGCTTTCTTT.

V is TRBV4-1 and J is TRBJ2-1; maybe TRBD2 (5 bases). The ends were cut back, 5 bases at V and 6 bases at J, with 20 bases in the middle. This CDR3 comprises 16 residues. CDR1 MGHRA and CDR2 YSYEKL come from the germline V gene. Here the CDR3 reads CASSASPGYVPNEQFF. For the CDR3, the DNA is TGCGCCAGCAGCGCGTCACCGGGGTACGTTCCCAATGAGCAGTTCTTC.

This clonotype was recorded a few times. V and J are TRBV28 and TRBJ2-7; no clear D gene. The germline gives CDR1 MDHEN, CDR2 SYDVKM. The V and J ends lost 2 bases and 7 bases respectively, with 6 bases between them. The CDR3 has 11 residues. CDR3 protein: CASSLRQEQYF. CDR3 coding DNA: TGTGCCAGCAGTTTAAGGCAGGAGCAGTACTTC.

J is TRBJ2-7 and V is TRBV2; 8 nucleotides agree with TRBD2. The V gene end was trimmed by 5 bases and the J gene end by 6 bases; junction bases not matched to a gene: 9. CDR1 is SNHLY, CDR2 FYNNEI, per germline. CDR3 length equals 14 residues. CDR3 DNA: TGTGCCAGCAGTCGTCAACCCCGGGAGGGCGAGCAGTACTTC. Protein: CASSRQPREGEQYF. The full variable domain, with the rest looked up from reference TRBV2 and TRBJ2-7, is EPEVTQTPSHQVTQMGQEVILRCVPISNHLYFYWYRQILGQKVEFLVSFYNNEISEKSEIFDDQFSVERPDGSNFTLKIRSTKLEDSAMYFCASSRQPREGEQYFGPGTRLTVT.

With regard to this clonotype: A much larger clone lies one base from this, so it may be a read error. Because the CDR3 is missing its conserved closing phenylalanine or tryptophan, this is likely a read error. The V and J genes are TRBV7-3 and TRBJ2-1; 7 nucleotides align to TRBD2. The CDR3 is 13 residues long. Trimming cost V 0 bases and J 13 bases; bases outside gene matches: 6. CDR1 and CDR2 (germline): SGHTA, FQGTGA. In DNA form, the CDR3 reads TGTGCCAGCAGCTTAACTGGGACTACAATCCAGTTCCTC. Its protein product is CASSLTGTTIQFL.